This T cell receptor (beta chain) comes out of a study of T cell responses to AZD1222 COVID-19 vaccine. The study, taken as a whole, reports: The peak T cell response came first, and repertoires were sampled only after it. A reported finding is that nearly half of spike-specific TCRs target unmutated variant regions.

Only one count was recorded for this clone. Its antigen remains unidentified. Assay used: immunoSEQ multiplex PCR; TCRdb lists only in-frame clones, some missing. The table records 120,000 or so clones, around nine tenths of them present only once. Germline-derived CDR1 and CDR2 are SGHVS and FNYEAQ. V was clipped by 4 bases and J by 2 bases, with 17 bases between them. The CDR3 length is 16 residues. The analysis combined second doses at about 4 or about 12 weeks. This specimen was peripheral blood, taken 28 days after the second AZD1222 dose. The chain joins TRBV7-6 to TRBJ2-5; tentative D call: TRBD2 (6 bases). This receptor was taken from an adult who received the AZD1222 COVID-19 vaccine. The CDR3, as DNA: TGTGCCAGCAGCTCCTTAACACGGGACTTACAAGAGACCCAGTACTTC. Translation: CASSSLTRDLQETQYF.